These 11 T cell receptor beta chains share one sample of origin, sequenced in a study of T cell repertoires in cytomegalovirus infection. TCRdb passed the reads through MiXCR, listing each CDR3 protein once. The sample records 600,000 to 800,000 distinct CDR3 sequences, 20% to 25% being singletons. Sequenced input: CD8+ T cells from PBMCs. The source is a human donor in good health (CMV status not recorded). Some clones in this sample may be carry-over from other donors' samples.

This clonotype was found many times. This chain joins TRBV7-2 and TRBJ2-5; unclear D gene. CDR1 is SGHTA, CDR2 FQGNSA, per germline. The CDR3 contains 15 residues. V was pared by 1 base and J by 1 base, with 10 bases between. In DNA, the CDR3 is TGTGCCAGCAGCTTAGGGGTGTCCACCCAAGAGACCCAGTACTTC. Amino acids: CASSLGVSTQETQYF.

The chain is built from TRBV7-4 and TRBJ1-1; TRBD1 is a possible D gene (6 bases). Between the trimmed V and J ends, which lost 2 bases and 0 bases, there was a span of 10 bases. Germline V lookup: CDR1 SGHVT, CDR2 SQSDAQ. This CDR3 has 15 amino acids. CDR3 sequence: CASSLPGHLNTEAFF. The CDR3 nucleotides read TGTGCCAGCAGCTTACCGGGACACCTGAACACTGAAGCTTTCTTT. Combining the CDR3 with reference TRBV7-4 and TRBJ1-1 gives the whole variable domain GAGVSQSPRYKVAKRGRDVALRCDSISGHVTLYWYRQTLGQGSEVLTYSQSDAQRDKSGRPSGRFSAERPERSVSTLKIQRTEQGDSAVYLCASSLPGHLNTEAFFGQGTRLTVV.

This clonotype was counted a few times. The CDR3: CASSDWTGVEGGYTF. The CDR3 nucleotides are TGTGCCAGCAGTGATTGGACAGGGGTAGAAGGAGGCTACACCTTC. V usage is TRBV25-1 and J usage is TRBJ1-2, with TRBD1 identical over 9 bases. CDR1 is MGHDK and CDR2 is SYGVNS in the germline V gene. Germline trimming cut 3 bases from V and 8 bases from J; bases unmatched to any gene: 10. The length of the CDR3 is 15 residues.

In this sample, this clonotype turned up a few times. The chain joins TRBV5-6 to TRBJ2-3; the match to TRBD1 covers 7 bases. CDR3 length equals 15 residues. Germline V lookup: CDR1 SGHDT, CDR2 YYEEEE. Trimming cost V 3 bases and J 2 bases; bases outside gene matches: 6. CDR3 sequence reads: CASSYGTANTDTQYF. CDR3 in DNA: TGTGCCAGCAGCTACGGGACAGCCAACACAGATACGCAGTATTTT.

The genes are TRBV6-5 and TRBJ2-3; 7 bases match TRBD1. Unmatched junction bases numbered 5, after V lost 0 bases and J lost 2 bases. The CDR3 is 16 residues long. The germline CDR1 and CDR2 sequences are MNHEY and SVGAGI. The CDR3: CASSYSPGQFTDTQYF. DNA of the CDR3: TGTGCCAGCAGTTACTCTCCGGGACAGTTCACAGATACGCAGTATTTT.

This clonotype has a handful of counts. This sequence joins TRBV25-1 and TRBJ2-2, with 10 bases aligning to TRBD1. Germline V gene sequence: CDR1 MGHDK, CDR2 SYGVNS. The CDR3 runs 17 residues. Germline trimming cut 1 base from V and 5 bases from J; bases unmatched to any gene: 7. The DNA of the CDR3 is TGTGCCAGCAGTGAATTCGTGGGACAGGGGATGACCGGGGAGCTGTTTTTT. Residues: CASSEFVGQGMTGELFF.

The chain links TRBV29-1 to TRBJ2-6, with a possible D match to TRBD1 (5 bases). V was pared by 4 bases and J by 2 bases, with 9 bases between. There are 14 residues in the CDR3. CDR1 is SQVTM and CDR2 is ANQGSEA in the germline V gene. CDR3 residues: CSVGVGAGANVLTF. CDR3 coding DNA: TGCAGCGTTGGAGTAGGGGCTGGGGCCAACGTCCTGACTTTC.

A few counts support this clonotype. This chain uses TRBV23-1 with TRBJ2-7; a weak D match, TRBD1 (6 bases). TRBV23-1 is labeled an ORF, and its function is uncertain. CDR3 size: 16 residues. V gave up 2 bases and J gave up 3 bases, with 17 bases separating them. CDR3 protein: CASSQPTGKGIYEQYV. The CDR3 DNA reads as TGCGCCAGCAGTCAACCTACAGGGAAGGGGATCTACGAGCAGTACGTC.

This clonotype occurred many times. V usage is TRBV7-8 and J usage is TRBJ2-3; 12 bases are shared with TRBD2. CDR1 is SGHVS and CDR2 is FQNEAQ in the germline V gene. The CDR3 has 17 amino acids. Germline trimming cut 5 bases from V and 1 base from J; bases unmatched to any gene: 7. The CDR3 DNA reads TGTGCCAGCAGCATAACTAGCGGGGGGCCACGCACAGATACGCAGTATTTT. It translates to CASSITSGGPRTDTQYF.

The CDR3 coding sequence is TGTGCCAGCAGCTCGTTTGGAGGGATAAGCTACAATGAGCAGTTCTTC. As protein: CASSSFGGISYNEQFF. This chain links TRBV7-9 with TRBJ2-1; TRBD2 is a possible D gene (6 bases). The V gene lost 4 bases and the J gene lost 3 bases, with 16 bases spanning the gap. The length of the CDR3 is 16 residues. The germline CDR1 and CDR2 sequences are SEHNR and FQNEAQ (reference sequence).

The chain links TRBV20-1 to TRBJ2-7, with TRBD1 identical over 11 bases. The germline V gene has CDR1 DFQATT and CDR2 SNEGSKA (reference sequence). The junction had 5 bases not matched to a gene; V was cut back by 3 bases and J by 4 bases. CDR3 length: 14 amino acids. CDR3 amino acids: CSARGTGGLYEQYV. CDR3 coding DNA: TGCAGTGCTAGGGGGACAGGGGGTTTGTACGAGCAGTACGTC.